This T cell receptor beta chain came from a study of blood T cell repertoires in COVID-19. Clones were read by immunoSEQ multiplex PCR, and TCRdb kept only the in-frame ones, dropping some. Of about 160,000 clones in the sample, approximately 81% were seen once. V shed 4 bases and J shed 1 base, with 11 bases lying between them. The CDR3 consists of 14 residues. Per germline, CDR1 SGHRS and CDR2 YFSETQ. The clonotype originates from a woman older than 75 with active or convalescent COVID-19. The chain carries TRBV5-1 and TRBJ1-1; D is perhaps TRBD1 (5 bases). The sample comprised peripheral blood. This CDR3 reads CASSPDTSNTEAFF. The DNA for the CDR3 is TGCGCCAGCAGCCCGGACACCTCGAACACTGAAGCTTTCTTT.